Detailed here is one TCR beta chain. This clone has a single count. It lacks a known antigen. Nothing much larger sits one base from this clone, and base qualities are not available. This specimen belongs to a study of T cells after somatic rescue of genetic block (dated by TCRdb to the early 2020s). Regarding the study in general: What the study looked at was long-term robustness, specifically in a T-cell system that came about through somatic rescue of a genetic block in T-cell development.

The cysteine opens and the phenylalanine closes a CDR3 of 11 amino acids. Of the read, only the CDR3 DNA is kept; its 33 bases are in frame from base 1. Cut back by 4 bases and 7 bases, the V and J ends lie 7 bases apart. Via the germline V gene (reference sequence), CDR1 is LNHDA and CDR2 SQIVND. Libraries came from the immunoSEQ multiplex PCR assay. TCRdb re-hosts the immuneACCESS table, in-frame sequences only. Its copies lack some clones; in the studies checked, an unresolved V gene accounts for under half of them, and the cause for the rest is not known. The sample table shows under 150,000 clones, and about 90% are seen once. About 1.5% of the sample is taken by the ten largest.

This receptor was taken from a woman aged 18-29 years. The chain is assembled from TRBV19 and TRBJ1-1, and perhaps TRBD1 as D gene, on 5 matching bases. Sequenced: peripheral blood mononuclear cells (PBMCs). At the DNA level, the sequence is TGTGCCAGTAGTACCGGGGGTGAAGCTTTCTTT. Protein translation: CASSTGGEAFF.